This TCR beta chain appears in the sequencing data of a study of Tregs in tolerant kidney transplant recipients. Broader study findings: The small number of patients limits these findings pending further validation.

To note about this clone: The antigen is not known.

Generated by immunoSEQ multiplex PCR, the TCRdb table keeps only in-frame clones and is missing some. The data hold about 73,000 clones, with approximately 90% observed a single time. The CDR3 has 14 amino acids. With 0 bases removed from V and 1 base from J, the gap between germline ends came to 6 bases. From germline, CDR1 is MNHEY and CDR2 SVGAGI. The rearrangement links TRBV6-5 to TRBJ1-1, with no clear D. This TCR came from a human donor who received a combined kidney and bone marrow transplant. The sequenced sample was Tregs from blood, obtained before the transplant. The CDR3 nucleotides read TGTGCCAGCAGTTACTCGAAAGGGAACACTGAAGCTTTCTTT. This codes for CASSYSKGNTEAFF.